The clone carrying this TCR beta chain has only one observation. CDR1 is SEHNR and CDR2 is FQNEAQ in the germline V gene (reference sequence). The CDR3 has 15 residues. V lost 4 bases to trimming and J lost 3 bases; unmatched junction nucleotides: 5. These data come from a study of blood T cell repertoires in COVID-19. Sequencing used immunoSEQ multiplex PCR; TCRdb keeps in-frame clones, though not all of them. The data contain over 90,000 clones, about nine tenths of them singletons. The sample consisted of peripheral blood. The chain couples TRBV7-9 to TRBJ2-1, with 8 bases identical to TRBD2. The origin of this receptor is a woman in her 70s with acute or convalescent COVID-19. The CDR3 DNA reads TGTGCCAGCAGCTCGACGGGACTAGGCTACAATGAGCAGTTCTTC. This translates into CASSSTGLGYNEQFF.